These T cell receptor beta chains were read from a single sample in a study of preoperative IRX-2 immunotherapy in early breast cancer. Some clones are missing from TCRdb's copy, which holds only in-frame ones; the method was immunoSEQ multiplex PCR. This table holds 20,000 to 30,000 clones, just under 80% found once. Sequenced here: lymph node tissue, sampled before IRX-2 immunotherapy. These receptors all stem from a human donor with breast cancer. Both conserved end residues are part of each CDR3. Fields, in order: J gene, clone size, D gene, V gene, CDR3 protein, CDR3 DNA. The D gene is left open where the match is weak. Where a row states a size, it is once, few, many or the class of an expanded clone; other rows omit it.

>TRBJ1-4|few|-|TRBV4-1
CASSSGTHATNEKLFF
TGCGCCAGCAGCAGTGGGACACATGCAACTAATGAAAAACTGTTTTTT
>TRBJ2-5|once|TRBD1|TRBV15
CATSDPGTAKETQYF
TGTGCCACCAGTGATCCCGGGACAGCGAAAGAGACCCAGTACTTC
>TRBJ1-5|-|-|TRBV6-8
CASQISVTSNQPQHF
TGTGCCAGCCAAATCTCGGTTACGAGCAATCAGCCCCAGCATTTT
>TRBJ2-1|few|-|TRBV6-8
CASSEGTGEQFF
TGTGCCAGCAGTGAGGGTACGGGGGAGCAGTTCTTC
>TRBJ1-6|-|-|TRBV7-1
CASSEVISGKNSPLHF
TGTGCCAGCAGTGAAGTCATTTCAGGGAAGAATTCACCCCTCCACTTT
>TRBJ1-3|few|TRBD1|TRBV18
CASSPGQLSGNTIYF
TGTGCCAGCTCACCGGGACAGCTCTCTGGAAACACCATATATTTT
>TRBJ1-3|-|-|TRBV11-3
CASSLVLTNSGNTIYF
TGTGCCAGCAGCTTAGTGCTCACGAACTCTGGAAACACCATATATTTT
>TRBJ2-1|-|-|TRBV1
CASSQDRGLDEQFF
TGCGCCAGCAGCCAAGACAGGGGGCTCGATGAGCAGTTCTTC
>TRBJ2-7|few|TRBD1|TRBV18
CASSSPTGVNEQYF
TGTGCCAGCTCATCTCCGACAGGGGTCAACGAGCAGTACTTC
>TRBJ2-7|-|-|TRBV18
CASSPNPQAYEQYF
TGTGCCAGCTCACCAAACCCACAGGCCTACGAGCAGTACTTC
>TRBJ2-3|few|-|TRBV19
CASSTRHQTDTQYF
TGTGCCAGTAGTACACGACACCAGACAGATACGCAGTATTTT
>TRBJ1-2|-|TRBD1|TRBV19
CASSPMTGSGYTF
TGTGCCAGTAGTCCAATGACAGGGTCTGGCTACACCTTC
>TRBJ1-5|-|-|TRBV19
CASSTEGFRPQHF
TGTGCCAGTAGTACTGAGGGATTTAGGCCCCAGCATTTT
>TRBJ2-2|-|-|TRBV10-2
CASIRGGDAGELFF
TGCGCCAGCATCAGGGGCGGCGACGCCGGGGAGCTGTTTTTT
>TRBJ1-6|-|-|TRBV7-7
CASSLEQYNSPLHF
TGTGCCAGCAGCTTAGAACAGTATAATTCACCCCTCCACTTT
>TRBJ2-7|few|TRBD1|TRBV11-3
CASSFPSGQGPYEQYF
TGTGCCAGCAGCTTCCCTTCCGGACAGGGCCCCTACGAGCAGTACTTC
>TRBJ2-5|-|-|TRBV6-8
CASSSPGSSQETQYF
TGTGCCAGCAGTAGCCCCGGGAGCTCCCAAGAGACCCAGTACTTC
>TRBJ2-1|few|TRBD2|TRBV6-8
CASSLGLAGGRNEQFF
TGTGCCAGCAGTCTTGGACTAGCGGGGGGGCGGAATGAGCAGTTCTTC
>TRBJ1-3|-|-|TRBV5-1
CASSLGAGNSGNTIYF
TGCGCCAGCAGTCTTGGAGCCGGGAACTCTGGAAACACCATATATTTT
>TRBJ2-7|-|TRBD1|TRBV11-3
CASSPLPGQATHEQYF
TGTGCCAGCAGCCCTCTACCGGGACAGGCTACTCACGAGCAGTACTTC
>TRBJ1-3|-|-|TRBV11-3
CASSLAGRYPGNTIYF
TGTGCCAGCAGCTTGGCCGGGCGGTATCCTGGAAACACCATATATTTT
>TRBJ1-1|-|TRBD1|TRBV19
CASTHRGLPTEAFF
TGTGCCAGTACTCACAGGGGCCTTCCCACTGAAGCTTTCTTT
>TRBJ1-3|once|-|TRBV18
CASSFGPYSGNTIYF
TGTGCCAGCTCTTTCGGGCCCTACTCTGGAAACACCATATATTTT
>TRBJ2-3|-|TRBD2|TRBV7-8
CASSPRFGRGGADTQYF
TGTGCCAGCAGCCCGCGGTTTGGGCGGGGGGGCGCAGATACGCAGTATTTT
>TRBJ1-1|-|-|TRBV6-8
CASSYSSLIQSNTEAFF
TGTGCCAGCAGTTACAGTTCCCTAATTCAGTCGAACACTGAAGCTTTCTTT
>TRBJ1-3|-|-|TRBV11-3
CASSSPGAGNTIYF
TGTGCCAGCAGCTCTCCGGGGGCCGGAAACACCATATATTTT
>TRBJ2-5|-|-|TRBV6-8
CASSPTFRRVRYQETQYF
TGTGCCAGCAGTCCGACGTTTAGGAGGGTGAGGTACCAAGAGACCCAGTACTTC
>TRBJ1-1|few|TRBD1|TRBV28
CASSRQGNTEAFF
TGTGCCAGCAGCCGACAGGGGAACACTGAAGCTTTCTTT
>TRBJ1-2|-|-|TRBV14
CASSQLGVGVYGYTF
TGTGCCAGCAGCCAGCTAGGGGTTGGGGTCTATGGCTACACCTTC
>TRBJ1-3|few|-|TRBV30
CAWSRVNSGNTIYF
TGTGCCTGGAGTAGGGTGAACTCTGGAAACACCATATATTTT
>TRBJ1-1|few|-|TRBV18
CASSKSANTEAFF
TGTGCCAGCTCTAAAAGTGCGAACACTGAAGCTTTCTTT
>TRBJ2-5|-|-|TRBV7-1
CASSPYWQAQETQYF
TGTGCCAGCAGCCCCTATTGGCAGGCCCAAGAGACCCAGTACTTC
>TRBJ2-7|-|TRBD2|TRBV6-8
CASSYQRGAGAPYEQYF
TGTGCCAGCAGTTACCAGCGCGGAGCGGGGGCCCCCTACGAGCAGTACTTC
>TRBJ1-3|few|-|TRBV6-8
CASSYSGASSGNTIYF
TGTGCCAGCAGTTACTCGGGTGCCAGCTCTGGAAACACCATATATTTT
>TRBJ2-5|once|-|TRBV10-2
CASTGLQETQYF
TGCGCCAGCACCGGCCTCCAAGAGACCCAGTACTTC
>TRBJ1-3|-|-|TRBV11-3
CASSFGSSGNTIYF
TGTGCCAGCAGCTTCGGAAGCTCTGGAAACACCATATATTTT
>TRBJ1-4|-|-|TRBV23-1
CASSHHARPDNEKLFF
TGCGCCAGCAGCCATCACGCCCGCCCGGATAATGAAAAACTGTTTTTT
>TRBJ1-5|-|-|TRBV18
CASSPPEGPAGPQHF
TGTGCCAGCTCACCACCCGAAGGTCCGGCGGGCCCCCAGCATTTT
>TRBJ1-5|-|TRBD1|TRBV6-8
CASSYSAGTGRQPQHF
TGTGCCAGCAGTTACTCCGCGGGGACAGGTAGGCAGCCCCAGCATTTT
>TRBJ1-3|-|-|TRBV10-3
CAISESGRAGGNTIYF
TGTGCCATCAGTGAGTCGGGCAGGGCTGGCGGAAACACCATATATTTT
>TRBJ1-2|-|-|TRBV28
CASSYTAAPISGGYTF
TGTGCCAGCAGTTACACCGCCGCCCCGATATCCGGTGGCTACACCTTC
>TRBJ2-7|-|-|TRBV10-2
CASSEVGGSSYEQYF
TGCGCCAGCAGTGAGGTTGGCGGCAGCTCCTACGAGCAGTACTTC
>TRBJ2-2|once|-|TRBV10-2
CASSGGDRVATGELFF
TGCGCCAGCAGTGGGGGGGATAGGGTAGCCACCGGGGAGCTGTTTTTT
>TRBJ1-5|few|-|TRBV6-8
CASSYLADNQPQHF
TGTGCCAGCAGTTACCTAGCGGACAATCAGCCCCAGCATTTT
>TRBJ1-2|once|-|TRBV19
CASKVQGSYGYTF
TGTGCCAGTAAGGTCCAGGGAAGCTATGGCTACACCTTC
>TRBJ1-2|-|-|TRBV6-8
CASTYVAGEHGYTF
TGTGCCAGCACCTATGTCGCAGGGGAGCATGGCTACACCTTC
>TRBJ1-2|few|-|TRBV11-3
CASSLIQGKMGGYTF
TGTGCCAGCAGCTTAATTCAGGGTAAAATGGGTGGCTACACCTTC
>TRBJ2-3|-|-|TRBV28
CASSFAGITDTQYF
TGTGCCAGCAGTTTTGCGGGGATCACAGATACGCAGTATTTT
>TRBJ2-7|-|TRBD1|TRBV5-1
CASSPDRVRPLTYEQYF
TGCGCCAGCAGCCCGGACAGGGTAAGGCCCCTTACTTACGAGCAGTACTTC
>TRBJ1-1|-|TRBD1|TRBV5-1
CASSTRTGGGTEAFF
TGCGCCAGCAGCACCAGGACAGGGGGCGGGACTGAAGCTTTCTTT
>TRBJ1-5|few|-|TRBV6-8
CASSYSRVSQPQHF
TGTGCCAGCAGTTACTCTAGGGTGTCTCAGCCCCAGCATTTT
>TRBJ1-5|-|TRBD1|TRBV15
CATSGPRDRVNQPQHF
TGTGCCACCAGCGGACCCCGGGACAGGGTTAATCAGCCCCAGCATTTT
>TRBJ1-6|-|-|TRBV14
CASSQGPSPLHF
TGTGCCAGCAGCCAGGGACCTTCACCCCTCCACTTT